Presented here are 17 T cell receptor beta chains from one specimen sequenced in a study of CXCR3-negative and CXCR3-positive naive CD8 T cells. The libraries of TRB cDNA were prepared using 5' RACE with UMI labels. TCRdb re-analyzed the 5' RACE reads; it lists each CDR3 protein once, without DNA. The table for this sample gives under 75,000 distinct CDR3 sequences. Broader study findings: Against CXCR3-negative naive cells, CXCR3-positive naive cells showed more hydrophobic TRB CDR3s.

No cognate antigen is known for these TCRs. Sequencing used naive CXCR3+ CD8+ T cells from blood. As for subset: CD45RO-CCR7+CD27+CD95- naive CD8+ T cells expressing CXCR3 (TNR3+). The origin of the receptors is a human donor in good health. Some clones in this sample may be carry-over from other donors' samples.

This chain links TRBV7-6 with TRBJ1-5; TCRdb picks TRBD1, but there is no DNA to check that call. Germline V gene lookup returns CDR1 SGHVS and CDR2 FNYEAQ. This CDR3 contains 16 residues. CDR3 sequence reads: CASSAGTGGSNQPQHF.

The CDR3 sequence: CASSLLGDRGNQPQHF. V usage is TRBV27 and J usage is TRBJ1-5; the TCRdb call, TRBD1, lacks DNA for checking. Germline-derived CDR1 and CDR2 are MNHEY and SMNVEV (reference sequence). This CDR3 has 16 amino acids.

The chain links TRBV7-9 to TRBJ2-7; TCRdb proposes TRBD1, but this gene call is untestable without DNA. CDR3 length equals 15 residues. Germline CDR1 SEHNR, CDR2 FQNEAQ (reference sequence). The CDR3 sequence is CASSPPNLNGDEQYF. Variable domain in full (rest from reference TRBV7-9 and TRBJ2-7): DTGVSQNPRHKITKRGQNVTFRCDPISEHNRLYWYRQTLGQGPEFLTYFQNEAQLEKSRLLSDRFSAERPKGSFSTLEIQRTEQGDSAMYLCASSPPNLNGDEQYFGPGTRLTVT.

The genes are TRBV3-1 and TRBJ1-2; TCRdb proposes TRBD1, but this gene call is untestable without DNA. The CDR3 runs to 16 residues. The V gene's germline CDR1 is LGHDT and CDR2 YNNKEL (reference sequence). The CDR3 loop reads CASSHTTASHLYGYTF.

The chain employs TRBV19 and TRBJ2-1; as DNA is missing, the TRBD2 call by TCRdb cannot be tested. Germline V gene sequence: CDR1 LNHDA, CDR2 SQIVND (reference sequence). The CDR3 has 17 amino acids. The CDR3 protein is CASSIDGTRTMGDEQFF.

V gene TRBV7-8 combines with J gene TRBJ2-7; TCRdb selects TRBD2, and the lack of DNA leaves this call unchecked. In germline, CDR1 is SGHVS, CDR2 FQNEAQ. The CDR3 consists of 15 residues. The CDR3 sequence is CASSPLAGGSYEQYF. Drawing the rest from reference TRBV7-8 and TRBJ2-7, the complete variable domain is GAGVSQSPRYKVAKRGQDVALRCDPISGHVSLFWYQQALGQGPEFLTYFQNEAQLDKSGLPSDRFFAERPEGSVSTLKIQRTQQEDSAVYLCASSPLAGGSYEQYFGPGTRLTVT.

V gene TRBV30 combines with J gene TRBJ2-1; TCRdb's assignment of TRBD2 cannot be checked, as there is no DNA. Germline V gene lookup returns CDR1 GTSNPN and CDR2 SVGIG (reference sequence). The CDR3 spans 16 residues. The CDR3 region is CAWRRVLAGGPNEQFF.

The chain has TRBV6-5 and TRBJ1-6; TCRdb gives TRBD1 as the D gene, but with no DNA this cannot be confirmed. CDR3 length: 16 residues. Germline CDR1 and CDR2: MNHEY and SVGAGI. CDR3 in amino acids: CASSPGPSSYNSPLHF.

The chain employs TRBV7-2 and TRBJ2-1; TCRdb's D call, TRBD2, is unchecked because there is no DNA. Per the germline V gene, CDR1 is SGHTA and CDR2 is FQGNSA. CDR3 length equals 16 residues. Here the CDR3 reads CASSSPLAGFNNEQFF. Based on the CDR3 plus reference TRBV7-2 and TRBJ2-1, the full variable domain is GAGVSQSPSNKVTEKGKDVELRCDPISGHTALYWYRQSLGQGLEFLIYFQGNSAPDKSGLPSDRFSAERTGGSVSTLTIQRTQQEDSAVYLCASSSPLAGFNNEQFFGPGTRLTVL.

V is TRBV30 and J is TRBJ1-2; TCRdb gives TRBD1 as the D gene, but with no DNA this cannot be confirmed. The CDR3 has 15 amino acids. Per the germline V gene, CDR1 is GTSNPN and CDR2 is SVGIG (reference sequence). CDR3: CAWSPRQGAGYGYTF.

CDR3 region: CASSFWTPQETQYF. V is TRBV7-9 and J is TRBJ2-5; TCRdb's D gene call, TRBD1, goes unchecked for lack of DNA. The CDR3 is 14 residues long. Germline V CDR1 and CDR2: SEHNR, FQNEAQ (reference sequence).

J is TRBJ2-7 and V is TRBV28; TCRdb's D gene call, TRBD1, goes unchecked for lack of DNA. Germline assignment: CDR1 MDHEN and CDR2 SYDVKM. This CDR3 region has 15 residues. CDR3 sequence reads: CASSSGTGKSYEQYF.

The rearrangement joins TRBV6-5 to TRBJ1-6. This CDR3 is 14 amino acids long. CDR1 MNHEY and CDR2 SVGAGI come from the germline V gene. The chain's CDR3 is CASGRGGYNSPLHF.

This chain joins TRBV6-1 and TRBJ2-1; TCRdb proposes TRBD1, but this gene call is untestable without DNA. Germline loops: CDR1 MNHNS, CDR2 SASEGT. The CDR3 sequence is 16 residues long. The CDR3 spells CASSEMGAWSYNEQFF.

The chain's CDR3 is CASSPLWVPSYNEQFF. The rearrangement links TRBV28 to TRBJ2-1; TCRdb's assignment of TRBD1 cannot be checked, as there is no DNA. Germline V gene sequence: CDR1 MDHEN, CDR2 SYDVKM. The CDR3 extends over 16 amino acids.

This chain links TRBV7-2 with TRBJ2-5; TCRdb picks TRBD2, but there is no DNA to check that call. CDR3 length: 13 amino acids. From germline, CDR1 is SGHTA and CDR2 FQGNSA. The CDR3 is CASSLWEWETQYF.

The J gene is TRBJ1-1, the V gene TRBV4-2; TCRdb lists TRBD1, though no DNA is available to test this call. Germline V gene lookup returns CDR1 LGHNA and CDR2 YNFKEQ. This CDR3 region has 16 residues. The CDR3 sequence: CASSQDFQGWDTEAFF.